This TCR beta chain came from a study of blood T cell repertoires in COVID-19. The CDR3 is 10 amino acids. Germline V gene data show CDR1 as SQVTM and CDR2 as ANQGSEA. Trimming removed 7 bases at V and 8 bases at J, with 11 bases between. Profiling relied on immunoSEQ multiplex PCR, and the TCRdb table lists in-frame clones only, not all of them. Altogether around 370,000 clones are present, roughly 90% being singletons, with the ten largest covering about 6.7%. This chain connects TRBV29-1 to TRBJ1-1; TRBD1 is a possible D gene (6 bases). Sequencing was done on a sample of peripheral blood. The sequence derives from a woman aged 65 to 85 with COVID-19, enrolled during active disease. CDR3 amino acids: CSALDREAFF. The CDR3 coding sequence is TGCAGCGCACTAGACAGGGAAGCTTTCTTT.